Listed below are T cell receptor beta chains from one sample, sequenced in a study of technical replicates of blood from a few donors. Repertoires were generated with immunoSEQ multiplex PCR, while TCRdb's copy carries only in-frame clones and drops some. The sample has 75,000 to 95,000 clones; about nine tenths are singletons. Input material: T cells isolated from PBMCs. The source of these receptors is a human donor in good health. Both conserved end residues are part of each CDR3. The D gene is left open where the match is weak. The size of a clone is reported for some rows only, either as once, few or many, or as a class for expanded clones.

j_call d_call clone_size v_call cdr3_aa cdr3_nt
TRBJ1-2 . . TRBV9 CASSVGPGSDGYTF TGTGCCAGCAGCGTAGGTCCGGGGTCGGATGGCTACACCTTC
TRBJ1-1 . . TRBV27 CASSLSGTTTGYMNTEAFF TGTGCCAGCAGTTTATCCGGCACCACTACAGGGTACATGAACACTGAAGCTTTCTTT
TRBJ1-2 . once TRBV28 CASSLGRGSYGYTF TGTGCCAGCAGTTTAGGCAGGGGAAGCTATGGCTACACCTTC
TRBJ2-7 TRBD2 . TRBV4-2 CASSQVSSGRAVWPEQYF TGTGCCAGCAGCCAAGTTAGTAGCGGGAGAGCCGTTTGGCCCGAGCAGTACTTC
TRBJ2-1 . . TRBV5-6 CASSLGLYNEQFF TGTGCCAGCAGCTTGGGGCTTTACAATGAGCAGTTCTTC
TRBJ2-3 TRBD1 . TRBV25-1 CASSESQGALVKDTQYF TGTGCCAGCAGTGAAAGCCAGGGGGCGCTTGTTAAAGATACGCAGTATTTT
TRBJ1-3 TRBD1 . TRBV27 CASSRQGTGNTIYF TGTGCCAGCAGTCGACAGGGGACTGGAAACACCATATATTTT
TRBJ2-3 . . TRBV28 CASSFGGRGTDTQYF TGTGCCAGCAGTTTTGGAGGGAGAGGCACAGATACGCAGTATTTT
TRBJ1-5 . . TRBV6-1 CASHRGRGYQPQHF TGTGCCAGCCACCGTGGCAGGGGATATCAGCCCCAGCATTTT
TRBJ2-7 . . TRBV13 CASSRPGRGKNEQYF TGTGCCAGCAGCCGGCCAGGGAGGGGGAAGAACGAGCAGTACTTC
TRBJ1-6 TRBD1 . TRBV30 CAWSVQGGTGGYSPLHF TGTGCCTGGAGTGTACAGGGAGGGACAGGGGGTTACTCACCCCTCCACTTT
TRBJ1-4 . . TRBV10-3 CATQGSNEKLFF TGTGCCACACAGGGCTCCAATGAAAAACTGTTTTTT
TRBJ1-1 . . TRBV6-5 CASSGQMNTEAFF TGTGCCAGCAGTGGACAGATGAACACTGAAGCTTTCTTT
TRBJ2-7 TRBD2 . TRBV13 CASSLGLAGGQSSYEQYF TGTGCCAGCAGCTTAGGACTAGCGGGGGGCCAGAGCTCCTACGAGCAGTACTTC
TRBJ2-2 TRBD1 . TRBV7-8 CASSAPGQGTGELFF TGTGCCAGCAGTGCACCGGGACAGGGAACCGGGGAGCTGTTTTTT